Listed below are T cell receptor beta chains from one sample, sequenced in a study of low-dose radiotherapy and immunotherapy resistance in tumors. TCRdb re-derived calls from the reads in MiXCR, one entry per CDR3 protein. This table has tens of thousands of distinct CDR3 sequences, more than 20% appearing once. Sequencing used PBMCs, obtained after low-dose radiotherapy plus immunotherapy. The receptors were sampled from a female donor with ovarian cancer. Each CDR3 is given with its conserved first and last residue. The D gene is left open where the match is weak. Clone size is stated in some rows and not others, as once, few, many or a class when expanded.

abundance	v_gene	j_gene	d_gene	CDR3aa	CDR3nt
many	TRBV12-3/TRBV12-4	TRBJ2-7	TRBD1	CASSTGGPYEQYF	TGTGCCAGCAGCACAGGGGGCCCCTACGAGCAGTACTTC
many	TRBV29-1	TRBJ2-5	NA	CSVEPVGETQYF	TGCAGCGTTGAACCCGTCGGGGAGACCCAGTACTTC
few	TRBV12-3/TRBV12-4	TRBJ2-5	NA	CASSFGAQETQYF	TGTGCCAGCAGTTTTGGGGCCCAAGAGACCCAGTACTTC
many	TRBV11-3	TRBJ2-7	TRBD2	CASAGAGGGLEQYF	TGTGCCAGCGCTGGGGCGGGAGGCGGGCTCGAGCAGTACTTC
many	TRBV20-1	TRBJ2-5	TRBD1	CSAARNRDRRRETQYF	TGCAGTGCTGCCAGGAACCGGGACAGGAGGCGAGAGACCCAGTACTTC
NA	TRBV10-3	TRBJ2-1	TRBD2	CAISATSGRGLSSYNEQFF	TGTGCCATCAGTGCGACTAGCGGGAGGGGCTTAAGCTCCTACAATGAGCAGTTCTTC
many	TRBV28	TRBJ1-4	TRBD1	CASSFDRVKEKLFF	TGTGCCAGCAGTTTTGACAGGGTTAAGGAAAAACTGTTTTTT
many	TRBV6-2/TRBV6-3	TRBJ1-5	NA	CASSAPSRGPQHF	TGTGCCAGCAGTGCCCCGTCCAGGGGACCCCAGCATTTT
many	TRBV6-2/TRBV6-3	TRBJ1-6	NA	CASSYSIKGGDSPLHF	TGTGCCAGCAGTTACTCGATTAAGGGGGGGGATTCACCCCTCCACTTT
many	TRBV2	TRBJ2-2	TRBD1	CASSSITGGTGELFF	TGTGCCAGCAGTTCCATCACAGGGGGAACCGGGGAGCTGTTTTTT
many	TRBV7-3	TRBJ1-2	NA	CASSLIRGDGYTF	TGTGCCAGCAGCTTAATCCGGGGGGATGGCTACACCTTC
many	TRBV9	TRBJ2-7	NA	CASSVAWRAYEQYF	TGTGCCAGCAGCGTAGCTTGGAGGGCCTACGAGCAGTACTTC